Listed here are 8 T cell receptor beta chains from one sample, sequenced in a study of shared clonotypes between healthy human individuals. The repertoire was sequenced with immunoSEQ multiplex PCR; TCRdb's copy has only in-frame clones and lacks some. In the table there are some 2 million clones, less than 95% of which are singletons. Naive CD8 cells comprised CD45RO-negative, CCR7-positively selected cells, excluding terminally differentiated effector memory CD45RA+ cells. Sequenced sample: naive CD8+ T cells sorted from blood. The source is a man between 18 and 29 years old in good health.

This clone was found once. The V call is TRBV11-2, the J call TRBJ2-5, with a tentative D call TRBD1 (6 bases). CDR1 SGHAT and CDR2 FQNNGV come from the germline V gene. This CDR3 spans 15 amino acids. The V and J ends lost 5 bases and 1 base respectively, with 14 bases between them. CDR3 in DNA: TGTGCCAGCAGCCCCGAAGGGGGTTTCCAAGAGACCCAGTACTTC. Encoded protein: CASSPEGGFQETQYF.

This clone appeared once. This chain connects TRBV30 to TRBJ2-7; perhaps TRBD1 as D (6 bases). The length of the CDR3 is 13 residues. CDR1 GTSNPN and CDR2 SVGIG come from the germline V gene (reference sequence). Trimming removed 0 bases at V and 5 bases at J, with 11 bases between. The CDR3 reads CAWSVTQGNEQYF. Here the CDR3 DNA reads TGTGCCTGGAGTGTAACGCAGGGGAACGAGCAGTACTTC.

V and J are TRBV7-9 and TRBJ2-1; D is uncertain. The CDR3 spans 14 residues. The V and J ends lost 0 bases and 6 bases respectively, with 9 bases between them. The germline gives CDR1 SEHNR, CDR2 FQNEAQ (reference sequence). As DNA, the CDR3 is TGTGCCAGCAGCTTAGCGGTCAGTGGCAATGAGCAGTTCTTC. Amino acids: CASSLAVSGNEQFF.

The genes are TRBV30 and TRBJ2-2, with D unclear. Trimming removed 3 bases from V and 3 bases from J, with 5 bases in between. In germline, CDR1 is GTSNPN, CDR2 SVGIG (reference sequence). CDR3 length: 12 amino acids. DNA of the CDR3: TGTGCCTGGAGAGTAGACACCGGGGAGCTGTTTTTT. Amino acid sequence: CAWRVDTGELFF.

This CDR3 reads CASSQAAPMGTGELFF. The CDR3 nucleotides read TGCGCCAGCAGCCAAGCCGCTCCCATGGGGACCGGGGAGCTGTTTTTT. The chain carries TRBV4-1 and TRBJ2-2; D gene ambiguous. Germline assignment: CDR1 MGHRA and CDR2 YSYEKL. Trimming stripped 1 base from V and 5 bases from J, with 14 bases between. This CDR3 spans 16 amino acids.

With respect to this clone: Distinct nucleotide sequences in the sample also encode this CDR3. This sequence joins TRBV19 and TRBJ2-7; D remains ambiguous. CDR3 size: 14 residues. V lost 5 bases and J 0 bases, leaving 11 bases between the germline ends. The germline V gene encodes CDR1 LNHDA and CDR2 SQIVND (reference sequence). CDR3 loop: CASSWAESSYEQYF. CDR3 nucleotides: TGTGCCAGTAGTTGGGCGGAGAGCTCCTACGAGCAGTACTTC.

The V call is TRBV6-6, the J call TRBJ2-7; D possibly matches TRBD1 or TRBD2 (5 bases each). The CDR3 covers 16 residues. The ends were cut back, 8 bases at V and 0 bases at J, with 20 bases in the middle. CDR1 MNHNY and CDR2 SVGAGI come from the germline V gene (reference sequence). CDR3 bases: TGTGCCAGCTCCCCCTCCTACGGGGACCGCTCCTACGAGCAGTACTTC. This encodes CASSPSYGDRSYEQYF.

This chain joins TRBV19 and TRBJ2-2; D is possibly TRBD1 (5 bases). The CDR3 totals 17 residues. Per germline, CDR1 LNHDA and CDR2 SQIVND (reference sequence). V was shortened by 1 base and J by 3 bases, with 15 bases between the two germline ends. CDR3 in amino acids: CASSIVGVTEYTGELFF. Here the CDR3 DNA reads TGTGCCAGTAGTATAGTAGGGGTCACAGAGTACACCGGGGAGCTGTTTTTT.